This TCR beta chain was identified in a study of shared clonotypes between healthy human individuals. From germline, CDR1 is GTSNPN and CDR2 SVGIG (reference sequence). The V and J ends lost 2 bases and 6 bases, in that order; junction bases with no gene match: 9. The CDR3 loop spans 15 amino acids. Clones were sequenced by immunoSEQ multiplex PCR, and TCRdb holds only the in-frame ones, with some missing. The data contain a few million clones, 93% of them seen just once; the ten biggest clones take up about 0.41%. This chain uses TRBV30 with TRBJ2-2, with TRBD2 identical over 7 bases. The origin of this receptor is a man between 18 and 35 years old in good health. Some clones in this sample may be carry-over from other donors' samples. Source material: naive CD4+ T cells from PBMCs. Described subset: CD45RA+ positively selected. The CDR3 DNA reads TGTGCCTGGAGTCGAGGCGGGAGCTTCCCCGGGGAGCTGTTTTTT. Translated, it gives CAWSRGGSFPGELFF.